The 8 T cell receptor beta chains in this list originate from one sample, sequenced in a study of blood T cell repertoires in COVID-19. Measured with immunoSEQ multiplex PCR; TCRdb has only the in-frame clones, and not every one. The table shows approximately 270,000 clones, with about 91% occurring only once. Specimen: peripheral blood. The receptors come from a young woman with COVID-19, enrolled during active disease.

The V gene is TRBV13, the J gene TRBJ2-3; D is undetermined. The CDR3 is 16 amino acids. Deletions cut 5 bases from V and 2 bases from J, with 17 bases between. The V gene's germline CDR1 is PRHDT and CDR2 FYEKMQ (reference sequence). The DNA for the CDR3 is TGTGCCAGCAGCGCCCGCGGCAGACGTATCACAGATACGCAGTATTTT. Protein: CASSARGRRITDTQYF.

The V gene is TRBV18, the J gene TRBJ2-2; a possible D gene is TRBD2 (6 bases). CDR1 KGHSH and CDR2 LQKENI come from the germline V gene. The CDR3 consists of 17 residues. The V end was cut by 3 bases, the J end by 0 bases, with 14 bases between. CDR3 bases: TGTGCCAGCTCACCTCTCAATCTAGCGACGAACACCGGGGAGCTGTTTTTT. Its translation is CASSPLNLATNTGELFF.

The chain has TRBV7-8 and TRBJ1-1; D may be TRBD1 (5 bases). Germline-derived CDR1 and CDR2 are SGHVS and FQNEAQ. V gave up 5 bases and J gave up 4 bases, with 17 bases separating them. The length of the CDR3 is 15 residues. The CDR3 sequence: CASSPPQGKTTEAFF. Here the CDR3 DNA reads TGTGCCAGCAGCCCCCCCCAGGGCAAGACCACTGAAGCTTTCTTT.

The CDR3 here is CSVQYRYEQYF. The CDR3 region has the DNA TGCAGCGTCCAGTACCGCTACGAGCAGTACTTC. The rearrangement uses TRBV29-1 and TRBJ2-7, with no clear D. CDR1 is SQVTM, CDR2 ANQGSEA, per germline. The CDR3 spans 11 residues. V was trimmed by 6 bases and J by 3 bases, leaving 9 bases between them.

This chain uses TRBV2 with TRBJ2-3; possible D gene TRBD2, 6 bases. The CDR3 is 12 residues long. V lost 9 bases to trimming and J lost 2 bases, with 9 bases between them. Germline values: CDR1 SNHLY, CDR2 FYNNEI. CDR3 nucleotides: TGTGCCAGGTCGGGAGTCACAGATACGCAGTATTTT. As protein: CARSGVTDTQYF.

Here the CDR3 reads CASSQDRGRSQPQHF. In DNA, the CDR3 is TGTGCCAGCTCCCAGGACAGGGGTAGAAGTCAGCCCCAGCATTTT. The V and J genes are TRBV18 and TRBJ1-5; 9 bases are a match to TRBD1. V was clipped by 6 bases and J by 6 bases; unmatched bases: 9. CDR1 KGHSH and CDR2 LQKENI come from the germline V gene. The CDR3 contains 15 residues. Full variable domain (remainder filled in from reference TRBV18 and TRBJ1-5): NAGVMQNPRHLVRRRGQEARLRCSPMKGHSHVYWYRQLPEEGLKFMVYLQKENIIDESGMPKERFSAEFPKEGPSILRIQQVVRGDSAAYFCASSQDRGRSQPQHFGDGTRLSIL.

The rearrangement joins TRBV28 to TRBJ2-7; 7 bases align to TRBD2. CDR3 length: 13 amino acids. Germline CDR1 is MDHEN and CDR2 is SYDVKM. The trim removed 3 bases at V and 12 bases at J, leaving 11 bases unmatched. The CDR3 bases are TGTGCCAGCAGTTTTACAGCGGGGAGCCCCCGGTACTTC. It yields the protein CASSFTAGSPRYF.

This clone was seen only a few times. Here the CDR3 reads CASSLQGRSNEKLFF. Written as DNA, the CDR3 is TGTGCCAGCAGCCTTCAGGGTCGGAGTAATGAAAAACTGTTTTTT. The rearrangement joins TRBV11-3 to TRBJ1-4; tentatively, D is TRBD1 (5 bases). The CDR3 covers 15 residues. Trimming removed 5 bases from V and 4 bases from J, with 14 bases in between. CDR1 and CDR2 from the germline V gene are SGHNT and YENEEA.